This TCR beta chain was recovered during a study of read filtering for tumor transcriptome and immune sequencing. From 400 to 450 ng of RNA, a library with molecular barcoded alpha/delta and beta/gamma adaptors was made. MiXCR was run by TCRdb on the reads, yielding one entry per CDR3 protein. The table lists around 48,000 distinct CDR3 sequences, around a fifth of them singletons. This clonotype was picked up many times. Its antigen is not known. General study results and limits: Without single-read clonotypes, shared clonotype proportions correlated more between IR-seq and RNA-seq.

The sequence was obtained from a donor at least 40 years old with multiple myeloma. Sequenced sample: a population of CD138-negative cells sorted from bone marrow.

CDR3 DNA sequence: TGTGCCAGCAGCGAGGACAGGGCAACTGAAGCTTTCTTT. Its protein is CASSEDRATEAFF. The chain has TRBV5-4 and TRBJ1-1; 8 nucleotides align to TRBD1. V dropped 4 bases and J dropped 5; count of bases not matched to a gene: 4. CDR1 SGHNT and CDR2 YYREEE come from the germline V gene (reference sequence). CDR3 length: 13 residues.